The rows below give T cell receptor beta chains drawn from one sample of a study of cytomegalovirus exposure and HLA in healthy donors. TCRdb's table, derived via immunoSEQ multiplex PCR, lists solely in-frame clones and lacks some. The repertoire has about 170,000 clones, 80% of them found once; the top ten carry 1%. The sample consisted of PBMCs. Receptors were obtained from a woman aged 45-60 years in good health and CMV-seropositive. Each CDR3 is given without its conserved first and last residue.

cdr3_aa: ASSQGTGREKLF; j_call: TRBJ1-4; v_call: TRBV4-1
cdr3_aa: ASSSPGSVADTQY; j_call: TRBJ2-3; v_call: TRBV27
cdr3_aa: ASSQDWRGRNTIY; j_call: TRBJ1-3; v_call: TRBV4-3
cdr3_aa: ASSLNQGSYNEQF; j_call: TRBJ2-1; v_call: TRBV4-3
cdr3_aa: SVASGPNIQY; j_call: TRBJ2-4; v_call: TRBV29-1
cdr3_aa: ASSWTALSYEQY; j_call: TRBJ2-7; v_call: TRBV27
cdr3_aa: ASSWDSQETQY; j_call: TRBJ2-5; v_call: TRBV5-1
cdr3_aa: ASSTGRTGKPGELF; j_call: TRBJ2-2; v_call: TRBV5-4
cdr3_aa: ASSSWTGSGYT; j_call: TRBJ1-2; v_call: TRBV7-2
cdr3_aa: ASSSLTEYGYT; j_call: TRBJ1-2; v_call: TRBV7-2
cdr3_aa: ASRTGATNEKLF; j_call: TRBJ1-4; v_call: TRBV6-1
cdr3_aa: ASSRGVNSGNTIY; j_call: TRBJ1-3; v_call: TRBV6-5
cdr3_aa: ASSLNILSYEQY; j_call: TRBJ2-7; v_call: TRBV7-8
cdr3_aa: ASSPAGVGREAF; j_call: TRBJ1-1; v_call: TRBV5-1
cdr3_aa: SVAGTYQETQY; j_call: TRBJ2-5; v_call: TRBV29-1
cdr3_aa: ASSRDSNYGYT; j_call: TRBJ1-2; v_call: TRBV7-9
cdr3_aa: ALTRGAAYEKLF; j_call: TRBJ1-4; v_call: TRBV30
cdr3_aa: ASSLRGQSSTDTQY; j_call: TRBJ2-3; v_call: TRBV5-5
cdr3_aa: ASSVGTSGIGETQY; j_call: TRBJ2-5; v_call: TRBV9
cdr3_aa: ASSLEVGGTSIDNEQF; j_call: TRBJ2-1; v_call: TRBV7-6
cdr3_aa: ASSLLGGASYEQY; j_call: TRBJ2-7; v_call: TRBV5-1
cdr3_aa: VSTTRGVSTDTQY; j_call: TRBJ2-3; v_call: TRBV19
cdr3_aa: ASSVRRGRGTDTQY; j_call: TRBJ2-3; v_call: TRBV6-1
cdr3_aa: ASSQGRSSGNTIY; j_call: TRBJ1-3; v_call: TRBV18
cdr3_aa: ASSEGVVETQY; j_call: TRBJ2-5; v_call: TRBV2
cdr3_aa: ASSSGTGKTDTQY; j_call: TRBJ2-3; v_call: TRBV6-1
cdr3_aa: ANSFRGADTQY; j_call: TRBJ2-3; v_call: TRBV6-6
cdr3_aa: ASSVAGLANAGGDTQY; j_call: TRBJ2-3; v_call: TRBV9
cdr3_aa: ASSQGTGLTHEQY; j_call: TRBJ2-7; v_call: TRBV4-3
cdr3_aa: ASSPLGLAALRGYNEQF; j_call: TRBJ2-1; v_call: TRBV4-2
cdr3_aa: SVEARDRGLYGYT; j_call: TRBJ1-2; v_call: TRBV29-1
cdr3_aa: ASSRSRGLAGASSYEQY; j_call: TRBJ2-7; v_call: TRBV7-2
cdr3_aa: ASSQERGGQETQY; j_call: TRBJ2-5; v_call: TRBV4-2
cdr3_aa: ASSQSRPGGLYEQY; j_call: TRBJ2-7; v_call: TRBV18
cdr3_aa: ASGFLDRGALGYGYT; j_call: TRBJ1-2; v_call: TRBV12-5
cdr3_aa: ASSLWAGTGPHEQY; j_call: TRBJ2-7; v_call: TRBV7-9
cdr3_aa: ASSPRDSYYEQY; j_call: TRBJ2-7; v_call: TRBV28
cdr3_aa: ASSPLRIAKNIQY; j_call: TRBJ2-4; v_call: TRBV19
cdr3_aa: ASSSWTSETKNIQY; j_call: TRBJ2-4; v_call: TRBV7-8
cdr3_aa: SVGRVSTPDEKLF; j_call: TRBJ1-4; v_call: TRBV29-1
cdr3_aa: ASSQESRGRENIQY; j_call: TRBJ2-4; v_call: TRBV4-3
cdr3_aa: ASSLVGHTNEKLF; j_call: TRBJ1-4; v_call: TRBV11-2
cdr3_aa: ASSRDRPFNYGYT; j_call: TRBJ1-2; v_call: TRBV6-5
cdr3_aa: ASSFPQGANTGELF; j_call: TRBJ2-2; v_call: TRBV7-8
cdr3_aa: ASSLGGGNTEAF; j_call: TRBJ1-1; v_call: TRBV5-1
cdr3_aa: ASSPAAGGPPEQF; j_call: TRBJ2-1; v_call: TRBV7-6
cdr3_aa: ASTDGSETQY; j_call: TRBJ2-5; v_call: TRBV6-5
cdr3_aa: ASSLEVAGVHNEQF; j_call: TRBJ2-1; v_call: TRBV11-1
cdr3_aa: ASKVFLGTDIRETQY; j_call: TRBJ2-5; v_call: TRBV4-1
cdr3_aa: ASTGNYGYT; j_call: TRBJ1-2; v_call: TRBV5-4
cdr3_aa: SATTGLVHTEAF; j_call: TRBJ1-1; v_call: TRBV29-1
cdr3_aa: AISEPYEAGTQY; j_call: TRBJ2-5; v_call: TRBV10-3
cdr3_aa: ASSLEREAF; j_call: TRBJ2-1; v_call: TRBV28